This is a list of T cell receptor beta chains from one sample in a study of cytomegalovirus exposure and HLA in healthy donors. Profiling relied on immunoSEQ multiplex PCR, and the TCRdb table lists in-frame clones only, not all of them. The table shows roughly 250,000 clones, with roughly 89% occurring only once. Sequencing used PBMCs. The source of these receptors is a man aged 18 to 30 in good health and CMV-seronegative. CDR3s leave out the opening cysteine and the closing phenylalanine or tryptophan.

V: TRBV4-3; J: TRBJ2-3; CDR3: ASSQFSLAGGLLDTQY
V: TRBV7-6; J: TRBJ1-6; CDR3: ASSLADIRSYNSPLH
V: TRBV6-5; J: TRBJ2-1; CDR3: ASSRTGTGFNEQF
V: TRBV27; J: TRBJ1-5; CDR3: ASSSRGQGAGQPQH
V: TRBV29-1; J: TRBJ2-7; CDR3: SVEGDSLVPYEQY
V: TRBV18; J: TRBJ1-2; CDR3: ASSPGGQGTYGYT
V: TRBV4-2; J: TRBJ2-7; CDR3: ASSQGDWDYEQY
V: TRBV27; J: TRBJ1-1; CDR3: ASSLYPGSTEAF
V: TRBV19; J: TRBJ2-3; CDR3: ASSVLAGAVDTQY
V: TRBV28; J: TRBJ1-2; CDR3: AAGSYGYT
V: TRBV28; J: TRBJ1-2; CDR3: ASSPWDRARARGYT
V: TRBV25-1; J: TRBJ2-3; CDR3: ASRGKESTDTQY
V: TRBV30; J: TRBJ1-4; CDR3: AWTATNEKLF
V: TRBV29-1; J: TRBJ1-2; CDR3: SDRTGSDYGYT
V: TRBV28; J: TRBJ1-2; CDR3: ASSPTPGHPDAWTSSYT
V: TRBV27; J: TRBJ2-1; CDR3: ASSSYRLAGGNNEQF
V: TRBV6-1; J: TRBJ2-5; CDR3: ASSLRWGGKETQY
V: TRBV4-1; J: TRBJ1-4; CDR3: ASSHFQGANEKLF
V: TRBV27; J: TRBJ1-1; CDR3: ASRVGLGNTEAF
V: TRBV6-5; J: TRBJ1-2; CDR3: ASRGQGYDYGYT
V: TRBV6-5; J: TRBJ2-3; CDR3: ASFQGAQGTQY
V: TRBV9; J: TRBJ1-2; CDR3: ASSVESIRGSYGYT
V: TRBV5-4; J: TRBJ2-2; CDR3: ASSAGSGELF
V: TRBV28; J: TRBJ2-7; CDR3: ASSGRTAPYEQY
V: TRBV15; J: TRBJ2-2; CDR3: ATSRDRGWEGTGELF
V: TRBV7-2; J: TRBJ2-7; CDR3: ASSFPWTGPGEQY
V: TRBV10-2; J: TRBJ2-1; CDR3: ASSVGRGTYNEQF
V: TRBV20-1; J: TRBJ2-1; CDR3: SAQNNEQF